What follows describes a single TCR beta chain. What it recognizes is unknown. Likely unrecorded immune exposures existed in these nominally healthy donors. This entry is derived from a study of cytomegalovirus exposure and HLA in healthy donors. General study findings and limits: Later analysis suggested links between common viral pathogens and several top significant clusters. When analyzed later, a missense DCLRE1C variant was found to be linked to TCR beta V- and J-gene trimming.

A multiplex PCR was run with 60 Vbeta primers and 13 Jbeta primers. The method was immunoSEQ multiplex PCR; TCRdb's version includes in-frame clones alone and lacks a portion of them. The sample yields some 200,000 clones, 70% to 85% seen once. With 3 bases removed from V and 2 bases from J, the gap between germline ends came to 11 bases. From germline, CDR1 is KGHSH and CDR2 LQKENI. The CDR3 runs to 14 residues. Sample: PBMCs. The receptor was isolated from a man aged 50-60 years in good health and CMV-seronegative. The chain recombines TRBV18 with TRBJ2-7; possibly TRBD2 for D (5 bases). CDR3 DNA: TGTGCCAGCTCACCCTCCGGGATCACCTACGAGCAGTACTTC. Translated: CASSPSGITYEQYF.